This T cell receptor (beta chain) emerged from a study of T cell responses to AZD1222 COVID-19 vaccine. Study-wide points: Donors in the cohort were predominantly white British and more often female, and clonal diversity was possibly underestimated.

In regard to this clone: Its specificity is unknown.

The data were produced by immunoSEQ multiplex PCR, yet TCRdb's version contains in-frame clones alone and is incomplete. The repertoire has 100,000 to 150,000 clones, 85% to 90% of them found once; the top ten carry approximately 20%. Trimming cost V 4 bases and J 3 bases, with 18 bases left between them. This CDR3 contains 17 residues. Germline V CDR1 and CDR2: KGHDR, SFDVKD. The chain combines TRBV24-1 with TRBJ1-5, with D tentatively TRBD1 (6 bases). This receptor was obtained from an adult in good health. Source: peripheral blood, taken on day 0 of AZD1222 vaccination. The CDR3 sequence is CATSDPSGGPDNQPQHF. The CDR3 region has the DNA TGTGCCACCAGTGACCCATCCGGGGGGCCAGACAATCAGCCCCAGCATTTT.